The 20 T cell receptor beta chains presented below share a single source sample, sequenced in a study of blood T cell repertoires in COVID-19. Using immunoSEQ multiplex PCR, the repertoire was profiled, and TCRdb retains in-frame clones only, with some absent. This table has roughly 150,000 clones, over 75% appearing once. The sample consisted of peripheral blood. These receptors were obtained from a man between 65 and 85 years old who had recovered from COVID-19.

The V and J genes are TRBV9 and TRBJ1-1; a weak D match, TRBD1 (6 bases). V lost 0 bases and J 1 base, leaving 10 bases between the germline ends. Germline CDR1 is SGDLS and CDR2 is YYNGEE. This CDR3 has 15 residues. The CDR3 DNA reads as TGTGCCAGCAGCGTAGCTGTGACAGGGAACACTGAAGCTTTCTTT. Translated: CASSVAVTGNTEAFF.

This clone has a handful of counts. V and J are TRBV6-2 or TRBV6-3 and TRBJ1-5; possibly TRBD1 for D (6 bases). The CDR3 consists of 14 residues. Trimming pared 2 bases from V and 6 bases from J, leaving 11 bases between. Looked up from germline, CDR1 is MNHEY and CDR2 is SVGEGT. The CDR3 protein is CASSYGEGGQPQHF. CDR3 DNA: TGTGCCAGCAGTTACGGGGAAGGGGGTCAGCCCCAGCATTTT.

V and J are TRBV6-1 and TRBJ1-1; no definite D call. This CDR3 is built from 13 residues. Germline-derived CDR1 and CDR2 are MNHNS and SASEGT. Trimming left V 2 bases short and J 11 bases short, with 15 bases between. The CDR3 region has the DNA TGTGCCAGCAGTGAATGGTCCGAGCTGAAGGCTTTCTTT. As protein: CASSEWSELKAFF.

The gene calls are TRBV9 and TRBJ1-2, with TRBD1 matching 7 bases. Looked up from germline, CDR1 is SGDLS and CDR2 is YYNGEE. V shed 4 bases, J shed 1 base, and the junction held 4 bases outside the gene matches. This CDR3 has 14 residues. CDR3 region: CASSPQGDNYGYTF. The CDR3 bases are TGTGCCAGCAGCCCCCAGGGGGATAACTATGGCTACACCTTC.

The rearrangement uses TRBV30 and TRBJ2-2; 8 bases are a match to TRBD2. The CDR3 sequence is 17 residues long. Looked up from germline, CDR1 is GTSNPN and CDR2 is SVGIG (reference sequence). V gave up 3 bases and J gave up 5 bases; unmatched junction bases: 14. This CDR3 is CAWSALGTRGGTGELFF. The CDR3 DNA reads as TGTGCCTGGAGCGCCCTCGGGACTAGAGGGGGTACCGGGGAGCTGTTTTTT. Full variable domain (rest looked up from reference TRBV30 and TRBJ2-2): SQTIHQWPATLVQPVGSPLSLECTVEGTSNPNLYWYRQAAGRGLQLLFYSVGIGQISSEVPQNLSASRPQDRQFILSSKKLLLSDSGFYLCAWSALGTRGGTGELFFGEGSRLTVL.

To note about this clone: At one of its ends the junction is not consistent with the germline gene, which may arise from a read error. The CDR3 coding sequence is TGTGCCAGCAGCTTACCCCCGGGAGGGGAGCCTGTTTTT. It encodes CASSLPPGGEPVF. The chain is built from TRBV11-2 and TRBJ1-4, with D tentatively TRBD1 (5 bases). CDR3 size: 13 residues. Germline V lookup: CDR1 SGHAT, CDR2 FQNNGV.

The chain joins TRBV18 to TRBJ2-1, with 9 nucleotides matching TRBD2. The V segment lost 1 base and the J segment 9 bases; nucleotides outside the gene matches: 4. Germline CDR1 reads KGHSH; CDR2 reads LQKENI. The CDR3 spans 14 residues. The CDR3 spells CASSPRREGVEQFF. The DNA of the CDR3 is TGTGCCAGCTCACCACGGCGGGAGGGAGTTGAGCAGTTCTTC.

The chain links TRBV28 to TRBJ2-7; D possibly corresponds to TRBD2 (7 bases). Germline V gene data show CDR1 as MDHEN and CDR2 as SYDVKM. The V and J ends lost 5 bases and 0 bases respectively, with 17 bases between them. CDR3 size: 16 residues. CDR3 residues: CASSPGGSTSSYEQYF. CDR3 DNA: TGTGCCAGCAGTCCGGGGGGCTCTACGAGCTCCTACGAGCAGTACTTC.

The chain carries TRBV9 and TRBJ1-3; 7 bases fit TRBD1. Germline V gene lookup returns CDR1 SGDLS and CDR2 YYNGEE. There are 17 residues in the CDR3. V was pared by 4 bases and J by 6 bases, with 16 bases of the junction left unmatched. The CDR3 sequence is CASSPRTGRRSQNTIYF. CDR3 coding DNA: TGTGCCAGCAGCCCACGGACAGGAAGAAGGAGTCAAAACACCATATATTTT.

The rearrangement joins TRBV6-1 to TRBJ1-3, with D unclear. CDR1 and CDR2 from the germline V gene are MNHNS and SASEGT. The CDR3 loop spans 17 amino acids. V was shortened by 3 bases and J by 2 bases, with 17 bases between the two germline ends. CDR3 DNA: TGTGCCAGCAGTGACCACCTCGCCCCGGGGACTGGAAACACCATATATTTT. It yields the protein CASSDHLAPGTGNTIYF.

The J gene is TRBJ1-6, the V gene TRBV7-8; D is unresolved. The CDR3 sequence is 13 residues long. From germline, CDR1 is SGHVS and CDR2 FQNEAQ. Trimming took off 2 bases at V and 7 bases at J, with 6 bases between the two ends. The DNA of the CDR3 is TGTGCCAGCAGCTTAAGTCAGAATTCACCCCTCCACTTT. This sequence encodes CASSLSQNSPLHF.

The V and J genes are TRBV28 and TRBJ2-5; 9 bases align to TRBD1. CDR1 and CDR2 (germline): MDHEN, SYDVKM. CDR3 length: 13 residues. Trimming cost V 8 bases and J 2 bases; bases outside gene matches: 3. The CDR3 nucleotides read TGTGCCAGCGGGACAGGGACTCAAGAGACCCAGTACTTC. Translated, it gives CASGTGTQETQYF.

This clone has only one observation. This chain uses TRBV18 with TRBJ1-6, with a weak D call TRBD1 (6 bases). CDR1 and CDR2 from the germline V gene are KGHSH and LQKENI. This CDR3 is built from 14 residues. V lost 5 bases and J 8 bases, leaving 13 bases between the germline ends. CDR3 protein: CASSKTGRDSPLHF. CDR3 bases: TGTGCCAGCTCAAAAACAGGGAGAGATTCACCCCTCCACTTT.

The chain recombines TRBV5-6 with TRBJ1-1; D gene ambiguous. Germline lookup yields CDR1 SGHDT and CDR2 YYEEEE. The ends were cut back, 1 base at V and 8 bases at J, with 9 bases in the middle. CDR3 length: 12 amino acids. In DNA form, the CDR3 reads TGTGCCAGCAGCTTGTACGGGTACGAAGCTTTCTTT. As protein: CASSLYGYEAFF.

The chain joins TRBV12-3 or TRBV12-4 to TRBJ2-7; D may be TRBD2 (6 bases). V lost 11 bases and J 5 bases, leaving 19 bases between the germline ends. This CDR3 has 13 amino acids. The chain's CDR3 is CALGGPGRNEQYF. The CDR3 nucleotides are TGTGCCCTCGGGGGTCCAGGGCGGAACGAGCAGTACTTC.

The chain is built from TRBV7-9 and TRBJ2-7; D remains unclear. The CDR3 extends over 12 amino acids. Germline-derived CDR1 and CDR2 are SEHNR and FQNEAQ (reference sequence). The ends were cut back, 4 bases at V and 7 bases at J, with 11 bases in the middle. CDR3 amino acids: CASSSRLEEQYF. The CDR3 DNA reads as TGTGCCAGCAGCTCTAGGCTGGAGGAGCAGTACTTC.

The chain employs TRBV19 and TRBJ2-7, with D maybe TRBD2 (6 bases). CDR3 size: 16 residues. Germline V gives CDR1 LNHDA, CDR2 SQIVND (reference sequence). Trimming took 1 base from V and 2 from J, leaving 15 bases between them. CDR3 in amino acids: CASSIAGGTRAYEQYF. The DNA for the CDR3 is TGTGCCAGTAGTATAGCAGGCGGGACGAGGGCCTACGAGCAGTACTTC.

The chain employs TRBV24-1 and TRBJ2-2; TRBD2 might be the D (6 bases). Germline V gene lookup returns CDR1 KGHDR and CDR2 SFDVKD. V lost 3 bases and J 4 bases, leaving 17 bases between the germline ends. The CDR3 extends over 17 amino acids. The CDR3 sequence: CATSDAGSGATTGELFF. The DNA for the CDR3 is TGTGCCACCAGTGATGCGGGTAGCGGAGCAACCACCGGGGAGCTGTTTTTT.

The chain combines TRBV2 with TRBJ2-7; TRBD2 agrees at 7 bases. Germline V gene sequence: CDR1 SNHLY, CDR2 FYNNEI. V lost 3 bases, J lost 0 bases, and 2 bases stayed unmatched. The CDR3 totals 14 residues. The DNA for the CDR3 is TGTGCCAGCAGTGACTGGACTAGCTCCTACGAGCAGTACTTC. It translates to CASSDWTSSYEQYF.

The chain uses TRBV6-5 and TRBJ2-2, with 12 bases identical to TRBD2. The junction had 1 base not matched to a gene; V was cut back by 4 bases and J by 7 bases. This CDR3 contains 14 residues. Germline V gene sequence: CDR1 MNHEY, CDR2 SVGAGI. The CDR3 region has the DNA TGTGCCAGCAGTTTGGGACTAGCGGGCGGGGAGCTGTTTTTT. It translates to CASSLGLAGGELFF.